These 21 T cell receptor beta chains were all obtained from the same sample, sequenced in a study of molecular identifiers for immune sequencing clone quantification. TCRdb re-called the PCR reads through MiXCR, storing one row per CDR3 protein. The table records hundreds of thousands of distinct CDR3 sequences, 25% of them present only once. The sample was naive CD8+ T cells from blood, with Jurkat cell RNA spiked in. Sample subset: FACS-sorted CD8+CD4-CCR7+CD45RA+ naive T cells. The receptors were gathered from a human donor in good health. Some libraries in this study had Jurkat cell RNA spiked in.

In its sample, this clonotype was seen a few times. CDR3 loop: CASSPLGGGLEGARPYNEQFF. The CDR3 DNA sequence: TGTGCCAGTAGTCCCCTCGGGGGGGGACTAGAGGGAGCCCGCCCCTACAATGAGCAGTTCTTC. The chain is built from TRBV19 and TRBJ2-1, with 8 bases that match TRBD2. Trimming removed 5 bases from V and 2 bases from J; junction bases left unmatched: 23. The CDR3 runs to 21 residues. Germline CDR1 reads LNHDA; CDR2 reads SQIVND (reference sequence).

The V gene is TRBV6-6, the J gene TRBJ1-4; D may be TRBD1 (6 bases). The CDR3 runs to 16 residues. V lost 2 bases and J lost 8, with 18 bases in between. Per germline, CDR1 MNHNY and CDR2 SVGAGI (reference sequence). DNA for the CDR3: TGTGCCAGCAGTTACGGATCACAGGGTTTAGAGGAAAAACTGTTTTTT. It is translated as CASSYGSQGLEEKLFF.

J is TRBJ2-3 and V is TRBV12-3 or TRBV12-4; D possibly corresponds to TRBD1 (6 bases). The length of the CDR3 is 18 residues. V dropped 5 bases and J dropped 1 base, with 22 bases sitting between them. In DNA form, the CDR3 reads TGTGCCAGCAGTCTTACACCGAGGGGGAGTCTAGGCACAGATACGCAGTATTTT. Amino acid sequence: CASSLTPRGSLGTDTQYF.

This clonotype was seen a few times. The CDR3 region is CASSQGGGGGSYNEQFF. The CDR3, as DNA: TGCGCCAGCAGCCAAGGGGGAGGCGGAGGCTCCTACAATGAGCAGTTCTTC. The V call is TRBV4-3, the J call TRBJ2-1, with D tentatively TRBD2 (6 bases). CDR3 size: 17 residues. V lost 1 base and J 0 bases, leaving 13 bases between the germline ends. CDR1 and CDR2 from the germline V gene are LGHNA and YSLEER.

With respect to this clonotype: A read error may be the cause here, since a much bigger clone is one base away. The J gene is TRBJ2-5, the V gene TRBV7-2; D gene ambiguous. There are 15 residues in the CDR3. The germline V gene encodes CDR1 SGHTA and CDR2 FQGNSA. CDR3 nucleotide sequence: TGTGCCAGCAGCTCCGGACCCACGTACCAAGCGACCCAGTACTTC. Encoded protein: CASSSGPTYQATQYF.

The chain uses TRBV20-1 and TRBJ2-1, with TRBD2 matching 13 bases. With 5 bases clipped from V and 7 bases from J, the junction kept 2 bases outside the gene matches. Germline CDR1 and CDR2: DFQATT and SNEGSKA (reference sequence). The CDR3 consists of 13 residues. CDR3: CSAVGLAGNEQFF. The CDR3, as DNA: TGCAGTGCTGTGGGACTAGCGGGAAATGAGCAGTTCTTC.

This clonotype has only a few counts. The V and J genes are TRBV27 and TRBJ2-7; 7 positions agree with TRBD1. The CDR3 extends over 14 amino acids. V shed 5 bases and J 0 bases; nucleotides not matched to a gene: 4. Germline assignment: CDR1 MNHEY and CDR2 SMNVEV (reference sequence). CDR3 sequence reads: CASSLTGFSYEQYF. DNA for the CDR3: TGTGCCAGCAGTCTGACAGGGTTCTCCTACGAGCAGTACTTC.

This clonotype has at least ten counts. For the CDR3, the DNA is TGTGCCAGCAGTTGGGACAGCAACACAGATACGCAGTATTTT. Encoded protein: CASSWDSNTDTQYF. V is TRBV28 and J is TRBJ2-3; 7 bases match TRBD1. The CDR3 spans 14 residues. V lost 4 bases and J lost 2; bases outside the gene matches: 3. Germline loops: CDR1 MDHEN, CDR2 SYDVKM.

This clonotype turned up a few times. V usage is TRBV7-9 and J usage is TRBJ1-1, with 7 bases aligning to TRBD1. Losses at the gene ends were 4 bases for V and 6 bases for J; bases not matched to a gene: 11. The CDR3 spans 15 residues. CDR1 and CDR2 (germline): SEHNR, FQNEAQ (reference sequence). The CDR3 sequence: CASSSTGALFAEAFF. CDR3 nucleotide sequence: TGTGCCAGCAGCTCAACAGGGGCCCTTTTCGCTGAAGCTTTCTTT.

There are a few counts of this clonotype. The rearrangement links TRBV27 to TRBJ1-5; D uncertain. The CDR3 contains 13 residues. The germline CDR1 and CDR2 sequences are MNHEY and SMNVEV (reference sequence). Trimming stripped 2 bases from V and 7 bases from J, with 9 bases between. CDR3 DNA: TGTGCCAGCAGTTTAGATGTTTTCCAGCCCCAGCATTTT. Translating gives CASSLDVFQPQHF.

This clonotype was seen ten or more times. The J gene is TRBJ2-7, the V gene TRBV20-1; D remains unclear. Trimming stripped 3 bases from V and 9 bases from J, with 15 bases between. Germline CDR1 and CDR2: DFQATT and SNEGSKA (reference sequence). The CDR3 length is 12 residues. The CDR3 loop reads CSASFQSMGQYF. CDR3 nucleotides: TGCAGTGCTAGTTTCCAGTCTATGGGGCAGTACTTC.

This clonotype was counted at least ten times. The CDR3 DNA is TGTGCCAGCAGTTACGCCTCCGGGACAGAGTTGGTGAACACTGAAGCTTTCTTT. Translating it yields CASSYASGTELVNTEAFF. The chain employs TRBV6-2 or TRBV6-3 and TRBJ1-1; 7 bases map to TRBD1. The germline V gene has CDR1 MNHEY and CDR2 SVGEGT. V lost 2 bases to trimming and J lost 0 bases; unmatched junction nucleotides: 12. The CDR3 runs to 18 residues.

The CDR3 region has the DNA TGCGCCAGCAGTGCAGGGGGCGCGAGTGGCTACACCTTC. This sequence encodes CASSAGGASGYTF. The V call is TRBV10-2, the J call TRBJ1-2, with 8 bases fitting TRBD1. V lost 4 bases, J lost 7 bases, and 5 bases stayed unmatched. Per the germline V gene, CDR1 is WSHSY and CDR2 is SAAADI. This CDR3 region has 13 residues.

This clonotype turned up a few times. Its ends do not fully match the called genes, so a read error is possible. The CDR3 here is CASRTEAAYAQYF. The CDR3 DNA is TGCGCCAGCAGGACGGAAGCAGCCTACGCGCAGTACTTC. The genes are TRBV5-1 and TRBJ2-7, with D unresolved. This CDR3 spans 13 amino acids. Looked up from germline, CDR1 is SGHRS and CDR2 is YFSETQ.

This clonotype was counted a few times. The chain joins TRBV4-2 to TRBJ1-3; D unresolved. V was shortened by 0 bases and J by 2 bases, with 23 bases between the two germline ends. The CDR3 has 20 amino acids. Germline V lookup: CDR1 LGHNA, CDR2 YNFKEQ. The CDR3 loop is CASSQEGKYYSSAAGNTIYF. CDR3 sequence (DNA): TGTGCCAGCAGCCAAGAGGGGAAATACTACTCCTCAGCGGCTGGAAACACCATATATTTT.

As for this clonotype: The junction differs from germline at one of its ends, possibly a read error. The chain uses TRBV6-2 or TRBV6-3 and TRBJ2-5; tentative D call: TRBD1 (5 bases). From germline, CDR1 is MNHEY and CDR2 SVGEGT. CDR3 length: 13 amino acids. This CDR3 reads CASSGASQEPQYF. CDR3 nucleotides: TGTGCCAGCAGTGGGGCTTCACAAGAGCCCCAGTACTTC.

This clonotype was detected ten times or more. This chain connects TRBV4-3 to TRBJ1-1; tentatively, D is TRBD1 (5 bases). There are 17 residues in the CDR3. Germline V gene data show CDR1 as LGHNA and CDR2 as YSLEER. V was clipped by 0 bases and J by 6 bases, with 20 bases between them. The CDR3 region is CASSQDLGRDGDAEAFF. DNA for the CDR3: TGCGCCAGCAGCCAAGATCTGGGCAGGGACGGAGACGCTGAAGCTTTCTTT.

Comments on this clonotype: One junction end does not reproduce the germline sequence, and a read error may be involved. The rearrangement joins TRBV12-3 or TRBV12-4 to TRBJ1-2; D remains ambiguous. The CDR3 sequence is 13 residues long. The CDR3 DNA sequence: TGTGCCAGCAGCGAGGGCTTGAGCTATGGCCACACCTTC. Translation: CASSEGLSYGHTF.

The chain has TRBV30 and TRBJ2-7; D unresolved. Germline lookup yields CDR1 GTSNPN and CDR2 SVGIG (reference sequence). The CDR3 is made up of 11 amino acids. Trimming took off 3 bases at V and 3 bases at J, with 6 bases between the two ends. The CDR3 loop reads CAWSYGYEQYF. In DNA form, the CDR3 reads TGTGCCTGGAGCTATGGCTACGAGCAGTACTTC.

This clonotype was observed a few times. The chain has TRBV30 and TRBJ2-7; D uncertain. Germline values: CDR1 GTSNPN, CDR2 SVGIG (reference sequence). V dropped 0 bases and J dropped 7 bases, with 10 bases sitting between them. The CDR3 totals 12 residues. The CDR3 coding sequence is TGTGCCTGGAGTGTTCAAGGTTGGGAGCAGTACTTC. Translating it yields CAWSVQGWEQYF.

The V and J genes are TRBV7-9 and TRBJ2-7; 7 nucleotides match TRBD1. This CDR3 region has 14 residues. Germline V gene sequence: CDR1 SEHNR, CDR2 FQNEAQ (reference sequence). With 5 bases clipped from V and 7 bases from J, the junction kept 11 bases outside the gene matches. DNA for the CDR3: TGTGCCAGCAGCCCTAGTTGGGACAGTGATGAGCAGTACTTC. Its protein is CASSPSWDSDEQYF.